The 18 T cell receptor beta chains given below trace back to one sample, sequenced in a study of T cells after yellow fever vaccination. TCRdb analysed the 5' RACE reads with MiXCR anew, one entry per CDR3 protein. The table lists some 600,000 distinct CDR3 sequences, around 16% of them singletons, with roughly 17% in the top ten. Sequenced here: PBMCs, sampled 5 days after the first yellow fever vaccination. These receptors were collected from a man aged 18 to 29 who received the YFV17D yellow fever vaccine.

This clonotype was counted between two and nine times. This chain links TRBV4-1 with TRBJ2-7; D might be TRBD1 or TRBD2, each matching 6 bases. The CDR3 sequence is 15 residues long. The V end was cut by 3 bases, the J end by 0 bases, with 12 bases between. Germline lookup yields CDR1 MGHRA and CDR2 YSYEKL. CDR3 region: CASSQRGESSYEQYF. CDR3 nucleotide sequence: TGCGCCAGCAGCCAGAGGGGGGAATCCTCCTACGAGCAGTACTTC.

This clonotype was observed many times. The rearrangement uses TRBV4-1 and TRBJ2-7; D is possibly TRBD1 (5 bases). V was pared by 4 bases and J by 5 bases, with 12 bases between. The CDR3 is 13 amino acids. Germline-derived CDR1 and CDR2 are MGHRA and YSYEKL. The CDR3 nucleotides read TGCGCCAGCAGCCCGAGCCAGGGTAACGAGCAGTACTTC. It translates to CASSPSQGNEQYF.

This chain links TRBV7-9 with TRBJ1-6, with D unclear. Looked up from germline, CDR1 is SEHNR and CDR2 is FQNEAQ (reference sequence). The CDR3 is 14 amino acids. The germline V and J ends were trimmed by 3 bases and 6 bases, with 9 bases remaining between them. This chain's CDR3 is CASSLAGFNSPLHF. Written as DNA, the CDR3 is TGTGCCAGCAGCTTGGCCGGTTTTAATTCACCCCTCCACTTT.

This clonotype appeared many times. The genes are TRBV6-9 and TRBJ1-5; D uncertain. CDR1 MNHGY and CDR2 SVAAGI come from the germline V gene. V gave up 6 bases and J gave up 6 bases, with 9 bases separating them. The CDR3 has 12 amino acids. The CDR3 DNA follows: TGTGCCAGCAGCGCCCGGATTCAGCCCCAGCATTTT. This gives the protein CASSARIQPQHF.

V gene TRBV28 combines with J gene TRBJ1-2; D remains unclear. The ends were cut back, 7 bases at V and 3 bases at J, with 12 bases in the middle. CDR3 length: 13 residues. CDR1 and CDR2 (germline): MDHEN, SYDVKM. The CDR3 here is CASTSGHYYGYTF. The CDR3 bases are TGTGCCAGCACCTCCGGGCACTACTATGGCTACACCTTC.

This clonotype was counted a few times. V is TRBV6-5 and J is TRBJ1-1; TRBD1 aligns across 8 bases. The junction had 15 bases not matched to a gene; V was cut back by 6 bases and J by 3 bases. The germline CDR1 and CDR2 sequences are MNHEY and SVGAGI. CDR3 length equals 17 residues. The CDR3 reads CASSLDRGVEIDTEAFF. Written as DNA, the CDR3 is TGTGCCAGCAGCTTAGACAGGGGTGTTGAGATCGACACTGAAGCTTTCTTT.

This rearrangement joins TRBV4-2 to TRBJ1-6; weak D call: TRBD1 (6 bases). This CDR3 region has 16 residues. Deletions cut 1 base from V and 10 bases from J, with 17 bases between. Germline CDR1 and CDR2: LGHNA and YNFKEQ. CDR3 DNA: TGTGCCAGCAGCCAAGTCGGCCAGGGGTTGTACTCACCCCTCCACTTT. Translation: CASSQVGQGLYSPLHF.

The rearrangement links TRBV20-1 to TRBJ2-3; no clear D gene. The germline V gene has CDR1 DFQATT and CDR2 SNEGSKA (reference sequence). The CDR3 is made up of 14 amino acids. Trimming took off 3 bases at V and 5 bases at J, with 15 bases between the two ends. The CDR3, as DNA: TGCAGTGCTAGCATGTCCGGGTTGGTAGATACGCAGTATTTT. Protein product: CSASMSGLVDTQYF.

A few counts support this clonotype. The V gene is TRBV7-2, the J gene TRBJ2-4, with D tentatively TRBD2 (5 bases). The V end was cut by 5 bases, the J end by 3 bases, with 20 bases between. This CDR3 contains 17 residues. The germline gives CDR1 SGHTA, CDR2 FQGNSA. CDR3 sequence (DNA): TGTGCCAGCAGCCCGCACTCCGGGAATTCGGGCAAAAACATTCAGTACTTC. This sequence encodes CASSPHSGNSGKNIQYF.

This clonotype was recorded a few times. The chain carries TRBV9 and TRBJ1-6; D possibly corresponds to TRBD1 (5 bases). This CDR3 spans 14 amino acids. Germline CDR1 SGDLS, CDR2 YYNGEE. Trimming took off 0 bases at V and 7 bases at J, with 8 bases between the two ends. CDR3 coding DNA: TGTGCCAGCAGCGTAGCTCAGGGCAATTCACCCCTCCACTTT. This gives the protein CASSVAQGNSPLHF.

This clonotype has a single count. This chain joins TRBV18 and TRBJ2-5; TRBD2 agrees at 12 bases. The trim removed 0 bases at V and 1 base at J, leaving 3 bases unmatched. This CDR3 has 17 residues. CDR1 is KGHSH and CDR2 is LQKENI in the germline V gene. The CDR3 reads CASSPPLTSGGQETQYF. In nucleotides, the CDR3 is TGTGCCAGCTCACCACCCTTGACTAGCGGGGGCCAAGAGACCCAGTACTTC.

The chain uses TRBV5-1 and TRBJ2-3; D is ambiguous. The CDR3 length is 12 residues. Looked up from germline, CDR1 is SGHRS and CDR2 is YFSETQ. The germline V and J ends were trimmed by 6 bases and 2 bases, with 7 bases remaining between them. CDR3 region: CASKKNTDTQYF. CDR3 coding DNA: TGCGCCAGCAAGAAAAACACAGATACGCAGTATTTT.

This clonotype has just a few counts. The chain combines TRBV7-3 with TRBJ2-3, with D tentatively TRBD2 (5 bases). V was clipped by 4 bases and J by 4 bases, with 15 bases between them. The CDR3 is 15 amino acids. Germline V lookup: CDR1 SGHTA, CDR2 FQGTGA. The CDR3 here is CASSSGIGPPDTQYF. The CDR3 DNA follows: TGTGCCAGCAGCTCGGGGATAGGTCCACCAGATACGCAGTATTTT.

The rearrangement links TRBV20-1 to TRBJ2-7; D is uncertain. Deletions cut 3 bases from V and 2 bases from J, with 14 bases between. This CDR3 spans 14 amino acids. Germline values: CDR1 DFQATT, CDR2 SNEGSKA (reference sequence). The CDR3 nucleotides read TGCAGTGCTAGCGGCACACGTCGAGCCTACGAGCAGTACTTC. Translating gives CSASGTRRAYEQYF.

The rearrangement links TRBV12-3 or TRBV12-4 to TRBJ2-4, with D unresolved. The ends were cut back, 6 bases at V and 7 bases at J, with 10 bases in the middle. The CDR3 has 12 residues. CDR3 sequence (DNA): TGTGCCAGCAGCTGGACGGGCAACATTCAGTACTTC. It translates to CASSWTGNIQYF.

Here the CDR3 DNA reads TGCAGTATTTCTCGGGGGGGGCCGGAGACCCAGTACTTC. Translated: CSISRGGPETQYF. The V gene is TRBV20-1, the J gene TRBJ2-5, with 8 nucleotides matching TRBD2. The CDR3 contains 13 residues. V was clipped by 8 bases and J by 5 bases; unmatched bases: 10. Germline loops: CDR1 DFQATT, CDR2 SNEGSKA (reference sequence).

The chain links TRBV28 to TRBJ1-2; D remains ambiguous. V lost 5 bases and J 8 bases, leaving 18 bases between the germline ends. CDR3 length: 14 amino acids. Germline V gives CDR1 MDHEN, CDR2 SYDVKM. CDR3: CASSPSVGGWGYTF. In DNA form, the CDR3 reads TGTGCCAGCAGTCCATCGGTGGGTGGTTGGGGCTACACCTTC.

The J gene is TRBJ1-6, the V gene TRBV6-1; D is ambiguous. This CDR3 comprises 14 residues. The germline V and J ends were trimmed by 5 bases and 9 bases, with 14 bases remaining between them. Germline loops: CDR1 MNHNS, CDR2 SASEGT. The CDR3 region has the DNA TGTGCCAGCAGTCCAGGACTGGTTACTTCACCCCTCCACTTT. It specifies CASSPGLVTSPLHF.